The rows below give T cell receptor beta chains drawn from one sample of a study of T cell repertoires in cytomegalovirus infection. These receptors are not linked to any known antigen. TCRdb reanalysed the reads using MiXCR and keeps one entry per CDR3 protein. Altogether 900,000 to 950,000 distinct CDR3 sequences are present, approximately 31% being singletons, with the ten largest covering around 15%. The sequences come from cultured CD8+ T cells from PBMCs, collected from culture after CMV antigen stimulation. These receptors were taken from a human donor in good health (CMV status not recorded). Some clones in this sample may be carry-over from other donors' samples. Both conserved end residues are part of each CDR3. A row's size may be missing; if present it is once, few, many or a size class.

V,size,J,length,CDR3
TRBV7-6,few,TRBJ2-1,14,CASSLFGPNNEQFF
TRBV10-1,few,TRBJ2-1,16,CASSEVAGASYNEQFF
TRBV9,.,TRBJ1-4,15,CASSGQTGGSEKLFF
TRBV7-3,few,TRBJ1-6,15,CASSLIYRYNSPLHF
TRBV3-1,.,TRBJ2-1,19,CASSQKTLQGPYSYNEQFF
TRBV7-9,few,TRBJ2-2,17,CASSYASGQGNSGELFF
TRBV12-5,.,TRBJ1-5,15,CASGLVGQGDQPQHF
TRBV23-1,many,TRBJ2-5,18,CASSPTSNQTTDQETQYF
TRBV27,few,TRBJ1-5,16,CASSPSQGDGHQPQHF
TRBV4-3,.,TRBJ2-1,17,CASSQTVARNSYNEQFF
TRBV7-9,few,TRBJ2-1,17,CASGPRDTGVGDNEQFF
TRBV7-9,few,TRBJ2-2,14,CASSGYPWAGELFF
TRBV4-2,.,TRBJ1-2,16,CASSQETGGANYGYTF
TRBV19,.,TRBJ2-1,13,CASSIDEGDEQFF
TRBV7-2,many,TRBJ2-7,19,CASSLADWSSGFQSYEQYF
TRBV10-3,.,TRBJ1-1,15,CAISEDPGPSTEAFF